This T cell receptor (beta chain) stems from a study of OX40 agonist ivuxolimab in advanced cancers. Overall study: The dose of intravenous ivuxolimab that patients received every 2 weeks ranged from 0.01 to 10 mg/kg.

Sampling of blood occurred at baseline, cycle 4 day 1, and cycle 7 day 1. The repertoire was sequenced with immunoSEQ multiplex PCR; TCRdb's copy has only in-frame clones and lacks some. The table shows around 95,000 clones, with about 92% occurring only once. Worth noting for this clone: Its antigen is still unknown.

Study outcomes and limitations: Clonal expansion by week 6 occurred in CD4+ and CD8+ blood T cells (at 0.1 to 3.0 mg/kg).

Sequenced material: CD4+ or CD8+ T cells sorted from blood, taken in a trial of the OX40 agonist ivuxolimab. This receptor was obtained from an adult with an advanced solid tumor such as melanoma, head and neck, liver or kidney cancer.

CDR3 sequence: CASSQLVRMKSYEQYV. CDR3 nucleotides: TGCGCCAGCAGCCAATTGGTGAGAATGAAATCCTACGAGCAGTACGTC. This rearrangement joins TRBV4-3 to TRBJ2-7; D is uncertain. The V end lost 2 bases, the J end lost 1 base, and 15 bases lay between the germline ends. The length of the CDR3 is 16 residues. Germline-derived CDR1 and CDR2 are LGHNA and YSLEER.